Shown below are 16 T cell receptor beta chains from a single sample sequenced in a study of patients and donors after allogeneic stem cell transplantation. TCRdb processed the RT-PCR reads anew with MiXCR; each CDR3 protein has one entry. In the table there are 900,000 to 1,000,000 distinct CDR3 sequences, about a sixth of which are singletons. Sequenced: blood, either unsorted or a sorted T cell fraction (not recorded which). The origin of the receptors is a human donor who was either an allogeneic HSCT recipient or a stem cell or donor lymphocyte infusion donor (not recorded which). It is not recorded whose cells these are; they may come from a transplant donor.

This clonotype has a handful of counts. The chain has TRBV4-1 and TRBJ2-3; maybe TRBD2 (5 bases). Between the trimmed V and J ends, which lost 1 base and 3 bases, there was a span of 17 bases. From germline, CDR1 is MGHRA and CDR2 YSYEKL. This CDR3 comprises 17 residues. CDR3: CASSQVDFGVWTDTQYF. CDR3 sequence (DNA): TGCGCCAGCAGCCAAGTGGACTTCGGAGTGTGGACAGATACGCAGTATTTT.

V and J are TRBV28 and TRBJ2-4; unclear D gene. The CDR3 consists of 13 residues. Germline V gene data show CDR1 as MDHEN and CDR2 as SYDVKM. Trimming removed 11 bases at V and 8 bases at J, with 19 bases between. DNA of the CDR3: TGTGCCGGGGTAGGATTAGTGGTGGACATTCAGTACTTC. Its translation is CAGVGLVVDIQYF.

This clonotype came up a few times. The CDR3 region is CATSPTGVQETQYF. The DNA of the CDR3 is TGTGCCACCAGCCCGACAGGGGTACAAGAGACCCAGTACTTC. V is TRBV15 and J is TRBJ2-5; 8 bases map to TRBD1. The CDR3 has 14 residues. In germline, CDR1 is LNHNV, CDR2 YYDKDF (reference sequence). V lost 5 bases and J lost 2; bases outside the gene matches: 4.

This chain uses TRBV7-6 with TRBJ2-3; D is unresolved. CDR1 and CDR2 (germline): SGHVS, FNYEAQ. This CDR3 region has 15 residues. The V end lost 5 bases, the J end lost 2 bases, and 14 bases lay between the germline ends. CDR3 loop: CASSLKFGPTDTQYF. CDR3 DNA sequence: TGTGCCAGCAGCCTTAAATTTGGTCCCACAGATACGCAGTATTTT.

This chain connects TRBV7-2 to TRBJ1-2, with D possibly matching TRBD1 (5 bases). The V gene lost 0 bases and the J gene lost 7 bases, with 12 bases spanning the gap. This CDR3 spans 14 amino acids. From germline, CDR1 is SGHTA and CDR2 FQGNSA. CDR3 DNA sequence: TGTGCCAGCAGCTTAGCGCAGGGAAGCGGTGGCTACACCTTC. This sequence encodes CASSLAQGSGGYTF.

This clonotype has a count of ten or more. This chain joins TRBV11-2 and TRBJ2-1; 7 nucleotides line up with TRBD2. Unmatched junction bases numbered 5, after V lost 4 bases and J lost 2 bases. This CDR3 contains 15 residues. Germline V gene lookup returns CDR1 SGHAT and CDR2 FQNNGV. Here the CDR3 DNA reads TGTGCCAGCAGCTACCGCGGGGGAACCTACAATGAGCAGTTCTTC. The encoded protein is CASSYRGGTYNEQFF.

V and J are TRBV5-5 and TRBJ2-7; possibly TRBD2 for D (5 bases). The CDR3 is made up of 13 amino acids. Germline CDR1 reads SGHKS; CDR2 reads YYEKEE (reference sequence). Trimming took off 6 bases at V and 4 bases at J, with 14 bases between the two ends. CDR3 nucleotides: TGTGCCAGCAATCCTGGACTTAAGTACGAGCAGTACTTC. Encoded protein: CASNPGLKYEQYF.

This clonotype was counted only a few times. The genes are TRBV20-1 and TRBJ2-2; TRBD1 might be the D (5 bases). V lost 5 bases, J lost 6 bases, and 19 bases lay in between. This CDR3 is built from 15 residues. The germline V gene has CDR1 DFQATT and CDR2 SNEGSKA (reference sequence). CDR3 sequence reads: CSARGTEGEAGELFF. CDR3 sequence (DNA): TGCAGTGCTCGAGGCACGGAAGGGGAAGCCGGGGAGCTGTTTTTT.

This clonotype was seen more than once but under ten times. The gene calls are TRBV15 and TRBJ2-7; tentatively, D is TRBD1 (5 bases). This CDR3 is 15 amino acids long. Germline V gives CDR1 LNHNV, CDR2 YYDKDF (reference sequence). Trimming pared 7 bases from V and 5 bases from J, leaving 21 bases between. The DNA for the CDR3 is TGTGCCACCACCCAGAGGCAGGGTATGACAGACGAGCAGTACTTC. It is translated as CATTQRQGMTDEQYF.

In DNA, the CDR3 is TGTGCCTGGATGAGGGGTGATCTGGGGTTTATAAGCAATCAGCCCCAGCATTTT. Translated: CAWMRGDLGFISNQPQHF. This rearrangement joins TRBV30 to TRBJ1-5, with a possible D match to TRBD1 (5 bases). The V end was cut by 4 bases, the J end by 1 base, with 23 bases between. This CDR3 contains 18 residues. Germline V lookup: CDR1 GTSNPN, CDR2 SVGIG (reference sequence).

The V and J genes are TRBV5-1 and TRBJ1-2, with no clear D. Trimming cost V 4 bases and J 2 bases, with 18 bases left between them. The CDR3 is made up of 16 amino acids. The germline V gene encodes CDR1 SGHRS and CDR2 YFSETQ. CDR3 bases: TGCGCCAGCAGCCCAGTGGACCGGTCCTTCAACTATGGCTACACCTTC. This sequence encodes CASSPVDRSFNYGYTF.

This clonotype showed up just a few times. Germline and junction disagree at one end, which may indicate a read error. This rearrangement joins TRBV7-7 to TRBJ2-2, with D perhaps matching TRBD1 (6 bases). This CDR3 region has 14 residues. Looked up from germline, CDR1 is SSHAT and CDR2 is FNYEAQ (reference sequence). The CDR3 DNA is TGTGCTAGCAGCTTAAGGACAGACACCGGGGAGCTGTTTTTT. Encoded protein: CASSLRTDTGELFF.

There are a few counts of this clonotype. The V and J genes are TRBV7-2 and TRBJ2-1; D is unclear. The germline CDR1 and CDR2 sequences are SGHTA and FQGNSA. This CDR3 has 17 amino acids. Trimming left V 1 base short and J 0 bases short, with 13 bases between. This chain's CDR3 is CASSLGSGRYSYNEQFF. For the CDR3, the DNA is TGTGCCAGCAGCTTAGGGTCCGGCAGATACTCCTACAATGAGCAGTTCTTC.

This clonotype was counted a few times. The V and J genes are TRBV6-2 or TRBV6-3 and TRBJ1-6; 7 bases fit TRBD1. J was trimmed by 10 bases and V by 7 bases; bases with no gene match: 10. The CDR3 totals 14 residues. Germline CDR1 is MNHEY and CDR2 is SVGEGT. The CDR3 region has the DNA TGTGCCAGCATCGATTGGGACAGCGTATCACCCCTCCACTTT. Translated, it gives CASIDWDSVSPLHF.

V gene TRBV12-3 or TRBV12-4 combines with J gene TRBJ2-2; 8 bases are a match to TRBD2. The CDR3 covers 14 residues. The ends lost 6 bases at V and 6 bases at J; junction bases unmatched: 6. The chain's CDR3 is CASRRSGRPGELFF. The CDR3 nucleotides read TGTGCCAGCAGACGGAGCGGGAGACCCGGGGAGCTGTTTTTT.

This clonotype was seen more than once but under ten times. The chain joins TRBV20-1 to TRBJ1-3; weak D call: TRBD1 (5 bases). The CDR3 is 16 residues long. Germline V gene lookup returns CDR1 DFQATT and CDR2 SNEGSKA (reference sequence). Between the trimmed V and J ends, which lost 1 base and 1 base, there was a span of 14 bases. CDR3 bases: TGCAGTGCTAGAGCTACAGGCCTCGCTTCTGGAAACACCATATATTTT. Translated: CSARATGLASGNTIYF.